This T cell receptor (beta chain) appears in the sequencing data of a study of Graves' ophthalmopathy and Graves' hyperthyroidism. Orbital computed tomography, thyroid ultrasound, TRAb, serum thyroxine and clinical symptoms formed the basis of diagnosis. Out of roughly 9.3 ml of fresh peripheral blood, PBMCs were obtained. This CDR3 has 15 residues. J was trimmed by 0 bases and V by 6 bases; bases with no gene match: 4. The germline CDR1 and CDR2 sequences are ENHRY and SYGVKD. Amplification targeted the TCR beta CDR3 regions, with RNA transcripts as the source material. RT-PCR with HTBI primers came first, then second-round multiplex PCR. MiXCR, run by TCRdb on the multiplex PCR reads, gives a single entry per CDR3 protein. Seen here are hundreds of thousands of distinct CDR3 sequences, just over 40% observed once, and the top ten hold around 3%. General observations from the study: Sensitivity of about 91% and specificity of 65% to 83% were achieved when a 13-signature model separated ophthalmopathy from stable hyperthyroidism.

Worth noting for this clonotype: Its antigen remains unknown.

This clonotype originated in an adult man with Graves' ophthalmopathy. The genes are TRBV10-3 and TRBJ2-7; 11 bases fit TRBD2. The sequencing input was peripheral blood. The CDR3 loop is CAISLGLAVSYEQYF. The CDR3 DNA follows: TGTGCCATCAGCCTGGGACTAGCGGTCTCCTACGAGCAGTACTTC.